These 32 T cell receptor beta chains share one sample of origin, sequenced in a study of Graves' ophthalmopathy and Graves' hyperthyroidism. RNA transcripts were the template, and TCR beta CDR3 regions were amplified from them. Following a first-round RT-PCR that used HTBI primers, a second-round multiplex PCR was carried out. TCRdb reanalysed the multiplex PCR reads using MiXCR and keeps one entry per CDR3 protein. Of roughly 400,000 distinct CDR3 sequences detected, around 20% appear once; the ten largest clones hold more than 1.5%. The sample taken for sequencing was peripheral blood. Source of these receptors: a woman under 30 with Graves' ophthalmopathy.

The rearrangement links TRBV6-2 or TRBV6-3 to TRBJ2-7; D possibly corresponds to TRBD2 (5 bases). Germline V gene sequence: CDR1 MNHEY, CDR2 SVGEGT. This CDR3 is 18 amino acids long. V lost 2 bases, J lost 3 bases, and 23 bases lay in between. The CDR3 bases are TGTGCCAGCAGTTACCCTCGCGGTCTCTTGGGCCGGGGCTACGAGCAGTACTTC. Its translation is CASSYPRGLLGRGYEQYF.

V and J are TRBV20-1 and TRBJ1-5; 8 nucleotides agree with TRBD1. CDR1 and CDR2 from the germline V gene are DFQATT and SNEGSKA (reference sequence). Trimming cost V 1 base and J 0 bases; bases outside gene matches: 2. CDR3 length: 15 amino acids. CDR3 sequence reads: CSARGTGSSNQPQHF. The DNA of the CDR3 is TGCAGTGCTAGAGGGACAGGGTCTAGCAATCAGCCCCAGCATTTT.

There are many counts of this clonotype. The chain carries TRBV7-2 and TRBJ2-5, with a possible D match to TRBD2 (5 bases). The CDR3 is 15 amino acids. Trimming stripped 5 bases from V and 5 bases from J, with 18 bases between. Germline assignment: CDR1 SGHTA and CDR2 FQGNSA. The CDR3 sequence is CASSPTILQRETQYF. The CDR3 nucleotides are TGTGCCAGCAGCCCGACTATTTTGCAAAGGGAGACCCAGTACTTC.

This clonotype was counted a few times. The chain has TRBV6-1 and TRBJ2-5; TRBD2 aligns across 12 bases. Germline V gene data show CDR1 as MNHNS and CDR2 as SASEGT. V shed 6 bases, J shed 5 bases, and the junction held 10 bases outside the gene matches. The CDR3 totals 16 residues. The CDR3 protein is CASRLIPGLAGETQYF. Written as DNA, the CDR3 is TGTGCCAGCAGATTGATTCCTGGACTAGCGGGGGAGACCCAGTACTTC.

There are many counts of this clonotype. The chain carries TRBV29-1 and TRBJ1-2; D is unresolved. Per the germline V gene, CDR1 is SQVTM and CDR2 is ANQGSEA. The CDR3 has 18 residues. Trimming took off 0 bases at V and 0 bases at J, with 20 bases between the two ends. The DNA of the CDR3 is TGCAGCGTTGAAGATCGGGGAGCGTCGTCCTGGCCTAACTATGGCTACACCTTC. Protein product: CSVEDRGASSWPNYGYTF.

This chain joins TRBV28 and TRBJ2-5, with 13 bases lining up with TRBD2. Germline V CDR1 and CDR2: MDHEN, SYDVKM. There are 16 residues in the CDR3. Trimming took 1 base from V and 5 from J; bases not matched to a gene: 4. The CDR3 sequence is CASSLSRGLAGETQYF. DNA of the CDR3: TGTGCCAGCAGTTTATCCCGGGGACTAGCGGGGGAGACCCAGTACTTC.

This clonotype appeared a few times. V gene TRBV11-2 combines with J gene TRBJ2-7; a weak D match, TRBD2 (6 bases). CDR1 is SGHAT, CDR2 FQNNGV, per germline. The CDR3 has 15 residues. V was shortened by 4 bases and J by 6 bases, with 19 bases between the two germline ends. This CDR3 is CASSSATRGASEQYF. The CDR3 DNA sequence: TGTGCCAGCAGCTCGGCGACTAGGGGAGCATCCGAGCAGTACTTC.

This clonotype has just one count. The chain employs TRBV6-2 or TRBV6-3 and TRBJ2-2, with a possible D match to TRBD2 (5 bases). The germline V gene has CDR1 MNHEY and CDR2 SVGEGT. Trimming took 7 bases from V and 6 from J, leaving 15 bases between them. This CDR3 has 14 residues. The CDR3 sequence is CASNLAAASGELFF. The CDR3 DNA reads as TGTGCCAGCAACCTAGCAGCAGCTTCCGGGGAGCTGTTTTTT.

This clonotype was detected many times. This chain links TRBV7-2 with TRBJ1-1, with D unclear. Germline assignment: CDR1 SGHTA and CDR2 FQGNSA. The CDR3 length is 13 residues. Trimming took off 4 bases at V and 6 bases at J, with 12 bases between the two ends. The CDR3 spells CASSSGSGAEAFF. For the CDR3, the DNA is TGTGCCAGCAGCTCAGGTTCAGGCGCTGAAGCTTTCTTT.

In its sample, this clonotype was seen many times. The CDR3 nucleotides are TGTGCCACCAAGGACGTCGGGACTAGCGGGAATGTCTCCTACGAGCAGTACTTC. It is translated as CATKDVGTSGNVSYEQYF. The V call is TRBV24-1, the J call TRBJ2-7; 13 bases match TRBD2. V lost 8 bases to trimming and J lost 0 bases; unmatched junction nucleotides: 12. The CDR3 extends over 18 amino acids. CDR1 is KGHDR and CDR2 is SFDVKD in the germline V gene.

This clonotype was picked up many times. The chain is built from TRBV12-3 or TRBV12-4 and TRBJ1-5; D is perhaps TRBD1 (5 bases). This CDR3 region has 11 residues. Between the trimmed V and J ends, which lost 2 bases and 16 bases, there was a span of 12 bases. The CDR3 sequence: CASSLQGLQHF. The CDR3 DNA follows: TGTGCCAGCAGTTTACAGGGTCTTCAACATTTT.

This clonotype was seen many times. V is TRBV20-1 and J is TRBJ1-6, with D unresolved. The germline gives CDR1 DFQATT, CDR2 SNEGSKA (reference sequence). V was trimmed by 1 base and J by 7 bases, leaving 8 bases between them. The CDR3 contains 13 residues. The CDR3 coding sequence is TGCAGTGCTAGAGCCAACAGAAATTCACCCCTCCACTTT. This codes for CSARANRNSPLHF.

This clonotype came up many times. CDR3 amino acids: CASRETGGATEAFF. The DNA for the CDR3 is TGTGCCAGCAGAGAGACAGGGGGCGCGACTGAAGCTTTCTTT. The chain links TRBV7-2 to TRBJ1-1; 10 bases align to TRBD1. V shed 6 bases, J shed 5 bases, and the junction held 6 bases outside the gene matches. Germline V gene lookup returns CDR1 SGHTA and CDR2 FQGNSA. This CDR3 is 14 amino acids long.

This clonotype was seen at least ten times. The V call is TRBV3-1, the J call TRBJ2-7; weak D call: TRBD1 (5 bases). Looked up from germline, CDR1 is LGHDT and CDR2 is YNNKEL (reference sequence). V lost 4 bases, J lost 3 bases, and 7 bases lay in between. CDR3 length equals 12 residues. The CDR3 coding sequence is TGTGCCAGCAGCCGGGGCGTCTACGAGCAGTACTTC. Translated, it gives CASSRGVYEQYF.

This clonotype showed up many times. This chain joins TRBV14 and TRBJ1-1; D is undetermined. V lost 4 bases to trimming and J lost 10 bases, with 10 bases between them. CDR1 is SGHDN and CDR2 is FVKESK in the germline V gene. The CDR3 extends over 11 amino acids. CDR3 in amino acids: CASSPGRLAFF. Written as DNA, the CDR3 is TGTGCCAGCAGCCCAGGCCGGTTAGCTTTCTTT.

This clonotype was seen many times. The chain uses TRBV19 and TRBJ1-2; 9 nucleotides match TRBD1. The CDR3 is 12 residues long. Germline lookup yields CDR1 LNHDA and CDR2 SQIVND (reference sequence). J lost 6 bases, V lost 10 bases, and 6 bases had no gene match. The chain's CDR3 is CAIADRGDGYTF. The CDR3 DNA is TGTGCCATTGCGGACAGGGGTGATGGCTACACCTTC.

This clonotype has at least ten counts. The CDR3 DNA reads TGTGCCATTAGGGGGGCAGCAGGGTCCATGAACACTGAAGCTTTCTTT. This translates into CAIRGAAGSMNTEAFF. This chain connects TRBV10-3 to TRBJ1-1; tentatively, D is TRBD1 (6 bases). Trimming pared 9 bases from V and 0 bases from J, leaving 20 bases between. Germline V CDR1 and CDR2: ENHRY, SYGVKD. The CDR3 runs 16 residues.

The chain employs TRBV12-3 or TRBV12-4 and TRBJ2-6; the D gene is possibly TRBD1 (5 bases). Trimming left V 5 bases short and J 2 bases short, with 13 bases between. CDR3 length: 16 amino acids. The CDR3 region is CASSSHQGAGANVLTF. CDR3 DNA sequence: TGTGCCAGCAGTAGCCATCAGGGCGCTGGGGCCAACGTCCTGACTTTC.

This clonotype has a count of ten or more. J is TRBJ1-3 and V is TRBV19, with TRBD1 identical over 8 bases. V trimming: 5 bases; J trimming: 4 bases; junction bases outside the gene matches: 10. Per the germline V gene, CDR1 is LNHDA and CDR2 is SQIVND (reference sequence). CDR3 size: 16 residues. The CDR3 region has the DNA TGTGCCAGTAGTGCCCAGGGGGCGAATTCCGGAAACACCATATATTTT. The encoded protein is CASSAQGANSGNTIYF.

This clonotype appeared many times. The chain links TRBV6-2 or TRBV6-3 to TRBJ1-5; a possible D gene is TRBD1 (5 bases). Trimming pared 2 bases from V and 7 bases from J, leaving 12 bases between. The CDR3 length is 14 residues. The germline gives CDR1 MNHEY, CDR2 SVGEGT. The CDR3 nucleotides are TGTGCCAGCAGTTACGCAGGGACGAGGCAGCCCCAGCATTTT. This codes for CASSYAGTRQPQHF.

In this sample, this clonotype turned up many times. V gene TRBV11-2 combines with J gene TRBJ2-7; TRBD2 agrees at 10 bases. With V trimmed by 3 bases and J by 6 bases, 14 bases remained unmatched. The CDR3 sequence is 17 residues long. Germline-derived CDR1 and CDR2 are SGHAT and FQNNGV. The CDR3: CASSFWGGAGGPREQYF. CDR3 DNA: TGTGCCAGCAGCTTTTGGGGGGGAGCGGGAGGGCCGCGCGAGCAGTACTTC.

This clonotype occurred many times. The chain links TRBV7-9 to TRBJ2-7, with D hard to call. CDR3 size: 13 residues. Germline CDR1 SEHNR, CDR2 FQNEAQ (reference sequence). V was pared by 1 base and J by 7 bases, with 11 bases between. The CDR3 loop is CASSLEFTREQYF. The CDR3 bases are TGTGCCAGCAGCTTAGAGTTCACACGGGAGCAGTACTTC.

There are many counts of this clonotype. This rearrangement joins TRBV6-2 or TRBV6-3 to TRBJ2-7; perhaps TRBD2 as D (6 bases). This CDR3 region has 12 residues. CDR1 is MNHEY and CDR2 is SVGEGT in the germline V gene. V shed 3 bases and J shed 8 bases, with 11 bases lying between them. The CDR3 is CASSYPGVKQYF. In DNA, the CDR3 is TGTGCCAGCAGTTATCCGGGGGTAAAGCAGTACTTC.

Ten or more counts support this clonotype. This chain joins TRBV19 and TRBJ1-1, with D possibly TRBD1 on 6 matching bases. V gave up 11 bases and J gave up 0 bases, with 25 bases separating them. The CDR3 runs 17 residues. Looked up from germline, CDR1 is LNHDA and CDR2 is SQIVND (reference sequence). The chain's CDR3 is CASLPGTRVPLNTEAFF. The CDR3 DNA sequence: TGTGCCTCTCTACCTGGGACAAGAGTCCCCTTGAACACTGAAGCTTTCTTT.

This clonotype was seen ten or more times. In DNA form, the CDR3 reads TGTGCCAGCAGCTTATCTAGCCGGGGAGGTCAGCCCCAGCATTTT. Translated, it gives CASSLSSRGGQPQHF. The chain combines TRBV7-2 with TRBJ1-5; D not certain. CDR1 and CDR2 (germline): SGHTA, FQGNSA. The CDR3 covers 15 residues. Trimming shortened V by 2 bases and J by 6 bases, and 14 bases separated the two germline ends.

This chain links TRBV6-5 with TRBJ2-2, with a tentative D call TRBD1 (6 bases). This CDR3 comprises 16 residues. CDR1 and CDR2 (germline): MNHEY, SVGAGI. V was shortened by 0 bases and J by 5 bases, with 13 bases between the two germline ends. The DNA of the CDR3 is TGTGCCAGCAGTTACTCGATCGGTCAGGGGACCGGGGAGCTGTTTTTT. It codes for CASSYSIGQGTGELFF.

This clonotype was seen at least ten times. In DNA, the CDR3 is TGTGCCAGCAGTTACTCGACGGTGGGGAGCGGGGCCAACGTCCTGACTTTC. Translated, it gives CASSYSTVGSGANVLTF. The chain has TRBV6-5 and TRBJ2-6, with D possibly matching TRBD2 (5 bases). CDR1 is MNHEY, CDR2 SVGAGI, per germline. The CDR3 is 17 residues long. Trimming removed 0 bases from V and 4 bases from J, with 13 bases in between.

This clonotype was seen ten or more times. The gene calls are TRBV7-2 and TRBJ2-7; the D gene could be TRBD1 or TRBD2 (5 bases each). V dropped 3 bases and J dropped 6 bases, with 15 bases sitting between them. CDR1 and CDR2 (germline): SGHTA, FQGNSA. The CDR3 has 14 residues. CDR3 in amino acids: CASSFLGDMGEQYF. In nucleotides, the CDR3 is TGTGCCAGCAGCTTCTTGGGGGATATGGGCGAGCAGTACTTC.

There are many counts of this clonotype. The chain uses TRBV29-1 and TRBJ2-7; TRBD1 matches at 9 bases. Germline CDR1 reads SQVTM; CDR2 reads ANQGSEA. This CDR3 comprises 13 residues. Trimming cost V 4 bases and J 5 bases; bases outside gene matches: 6. The chain's CDR3 is CSVVRDRVDEQYF. The CDR3 DNA is TGCAGCGTTGTGCGGGACAGGGTAGACGAGCAGTACTTC.

This clonotype occurred many times. The J gene is TRBJ1-3, the V gene TRBV19; 7 nucleotides line up with TRBD1. V was clipped by 6 bases and J by 0 bases; unmatched bases: 17. CDR1 is LNHDA and CDR2 is SQIVND in the germline V gene (reference sequence). The CDR3 contains 19 residues. CDR3 protein: CASSPLIGRGLRSGNTIYF. In nucleotides, the CDR3 is TGTGCCAGTAGCCCATTGATTGGAAGGGGGCTGCGCTCTGGAAACACCATATATTTT.

This clonotype has a count of ten or more. The chain links TRBV5-1 to TRBJ2-7; weak D call: TRBD2 (6 bases). CDR1 and CDR2 from the germline V gene are SGHRS and YFSETQ. CDR3 length: 13 amino acids. V was pared by 4 bases and J by 4 bases, with 12 bases between. This CDR3 is CASSPGTLYEQYF. CDR3 nucleotides: TGCGCCAGCAGCCCCGGGACTCTATACGAGCAGTACTTC. The full variable domain, rest sourced from reference TRBV5-1 and TRBJ2-7, is KAGVTQTPRYLIKTRGQQVTLSCSPISGHRSVSWYQQTPGQGLQFLFEYFSETQRNKGNFPGRFSGRQFSNSRSEMNVSTLELGDSALYLCASSPGTLYEQYFGPGTRLTVT.

The table lists this clonotype with many counts. The chain is built from TRBV30 and TRBJ1-3; D unclear. CDR1 GTSNPN and CDR2 SVGIG come from the germline V gene (reference sequence). V lost 0 bases, J lost 2 bases, and 2 bases lay in between. CDR3 length: 12 residues. CDR3 bases: TGTGCCTGGAGTGTTGCTGGAAACACCATATATTTT. Protein product: CAWSVAGNTIYF.